The clone carrying this TCR beta chain appeared many times. The data were obtained in a study of early T cells in non-severe SARS-CoV-2 infection. On the study more broadly: Unsorted whole blood bulk RNA was sequenced, with unpaired chains.

Germline V gives CDR1 KGHDR, CDR2 SFDVKD. The V segment lost 4 bases and the J segment 6 bases; nucleotides outside the gene matches: 6. This CDR3 is 15 amino acids long. Molecules of cDNA were individually given unique molecular identifiers that were attached to them. TCRdb itself ran the 5' RACE reads through MiXCR, one entry per CDR3 protein. In the table there are approximately 33,000 distinct CDR3 sequences, 3% to 4.5% of which are singletons. What was sequenced was whole blood. The chain recombines TRBV24-1 with TRBJ2-1; 9 nucleotides line up with TRBD1. The source of this sequence is an adult who was a healthcare worker with PCR-confirmed SARS-CoV-2 infection or an uninfected control (not recorded which). This CDR3 is CATSEPRTGVNEQFF. The DNA for the CDR3 is TGTGCCACCAGTGAACCCCGGACAGGGGTCAATGAGCAGTTCTTC.